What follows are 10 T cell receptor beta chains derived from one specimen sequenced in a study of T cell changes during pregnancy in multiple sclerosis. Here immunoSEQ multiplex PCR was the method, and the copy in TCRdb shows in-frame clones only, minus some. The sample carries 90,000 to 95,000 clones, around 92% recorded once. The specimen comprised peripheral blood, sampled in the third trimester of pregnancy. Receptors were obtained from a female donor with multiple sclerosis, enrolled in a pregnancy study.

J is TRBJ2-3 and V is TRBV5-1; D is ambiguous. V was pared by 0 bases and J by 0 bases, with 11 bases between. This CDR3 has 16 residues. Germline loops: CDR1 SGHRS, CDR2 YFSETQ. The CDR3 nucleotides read TGCGCCAGCAGCTTGGCCTCTTTGGCAAGCACAGATACGCAGTATTTT. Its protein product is CASSLASLASTDTQYF.

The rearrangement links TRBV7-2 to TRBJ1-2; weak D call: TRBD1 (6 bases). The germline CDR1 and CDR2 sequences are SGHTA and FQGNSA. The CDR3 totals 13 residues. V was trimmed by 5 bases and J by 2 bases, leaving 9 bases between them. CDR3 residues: CASSIDRNYGYTF. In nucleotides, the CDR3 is TGTGCCAGCAGCATAGACAGGAACTATGGCTACACCTTC.

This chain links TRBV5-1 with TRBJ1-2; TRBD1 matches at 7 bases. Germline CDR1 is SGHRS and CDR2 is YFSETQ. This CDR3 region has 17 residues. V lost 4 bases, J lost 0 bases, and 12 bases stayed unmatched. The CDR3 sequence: CASSPGAGGPANYGYTF. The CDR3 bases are TGCGCCAGCAGCCCCGGAGCAGGGGGTCCCGCTAACTATGGCTACACCTTC.

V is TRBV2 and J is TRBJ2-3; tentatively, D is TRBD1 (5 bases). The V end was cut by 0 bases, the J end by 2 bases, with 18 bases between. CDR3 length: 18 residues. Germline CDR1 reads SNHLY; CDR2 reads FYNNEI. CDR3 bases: TGTGCCAGCAGTGAAGCGCTAAGTCTGGGGCCTTCCACAGATACGCAGTATTTT. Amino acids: CASSEALSLGPSTDTQYF. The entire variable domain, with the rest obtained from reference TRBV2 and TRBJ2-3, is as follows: EPEVTQTPSHQVTQMGQEVILRCVPISNHLYFYWYRQILGQKVEFLVSFYNNEISEKSEIFDDQFSVERPDGSNFTLKIRSTKLEDSAMYFCASSEALSLGPSTDTQYFGPGTRLTVL.

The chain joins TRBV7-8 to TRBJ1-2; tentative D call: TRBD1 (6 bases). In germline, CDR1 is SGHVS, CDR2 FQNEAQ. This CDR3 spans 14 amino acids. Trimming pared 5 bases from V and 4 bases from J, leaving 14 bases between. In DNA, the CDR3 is TGTGCCAGCAGCCCAACAGGGACAATCTATGGCTACACCTTC. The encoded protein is CASSPTGTIYGYTF.

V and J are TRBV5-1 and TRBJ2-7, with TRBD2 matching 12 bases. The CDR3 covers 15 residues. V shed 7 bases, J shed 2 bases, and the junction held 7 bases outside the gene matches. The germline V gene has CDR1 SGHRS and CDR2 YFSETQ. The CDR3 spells CASCMTSGRPYEQYF. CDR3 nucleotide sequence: TGCGCCAGCTGCATGACTAGCGGGAGACCCTACGAGCAGTACTTC.

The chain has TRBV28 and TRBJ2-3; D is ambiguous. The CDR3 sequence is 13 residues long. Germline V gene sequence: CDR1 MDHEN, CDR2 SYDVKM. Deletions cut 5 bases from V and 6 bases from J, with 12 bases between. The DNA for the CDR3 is TGTGCCAGCAGTAGCCCCCGGCGGGATACGCAGTATTTT. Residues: CASSSPRRDTQYF.

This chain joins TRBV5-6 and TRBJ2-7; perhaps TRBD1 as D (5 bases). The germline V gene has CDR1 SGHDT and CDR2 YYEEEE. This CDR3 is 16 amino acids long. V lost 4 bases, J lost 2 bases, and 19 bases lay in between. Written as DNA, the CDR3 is TGTGCCAGCAGCAGATCCAGGGTCTCCAGGGCCTACGAGCAGTACTTC. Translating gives CASSRSRVSRAYEQYF.

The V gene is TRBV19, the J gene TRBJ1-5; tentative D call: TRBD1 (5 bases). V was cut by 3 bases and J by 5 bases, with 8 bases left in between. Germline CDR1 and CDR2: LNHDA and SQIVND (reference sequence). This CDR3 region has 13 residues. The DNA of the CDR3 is TGTGCCAGTAGTATTGGGGCGTATCAGCCCCAGCATTTT. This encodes CASSIGAYQPQHF.

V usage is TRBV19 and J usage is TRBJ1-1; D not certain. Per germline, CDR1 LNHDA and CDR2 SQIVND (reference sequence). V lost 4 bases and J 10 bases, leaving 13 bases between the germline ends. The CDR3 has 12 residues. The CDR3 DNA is TGTGCCAGTAGTAGCCCCGGGTGGGTAGCTTTCTTT. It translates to CASSSPGWVAFF.